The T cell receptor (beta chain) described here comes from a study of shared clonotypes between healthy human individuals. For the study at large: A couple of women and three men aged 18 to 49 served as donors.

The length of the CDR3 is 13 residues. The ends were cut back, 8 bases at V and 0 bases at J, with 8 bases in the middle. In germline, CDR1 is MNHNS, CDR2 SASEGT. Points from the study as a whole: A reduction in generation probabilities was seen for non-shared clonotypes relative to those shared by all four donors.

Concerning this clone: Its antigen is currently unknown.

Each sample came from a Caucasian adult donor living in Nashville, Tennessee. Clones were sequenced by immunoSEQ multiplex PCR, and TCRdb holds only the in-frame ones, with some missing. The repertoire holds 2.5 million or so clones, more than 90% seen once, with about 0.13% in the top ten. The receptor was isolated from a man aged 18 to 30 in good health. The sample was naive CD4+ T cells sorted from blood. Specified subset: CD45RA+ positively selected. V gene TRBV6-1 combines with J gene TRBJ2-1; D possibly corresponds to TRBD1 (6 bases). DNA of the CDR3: TGTGCCAGCGGACAGAGCTCCTACAATGAGCAGTTCTTC. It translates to CASGQSSYNEQFF.